The present T cell receptor (beta chain) was sequenced within a study of blood T cell repertoires in COVID-19. Study-level background: The samples span acute and convalescent COVID-19 from the United States, Italy and Spain. From T cells, B-cell-depleted T cells, or PBMCs came the material, which was cDNA or gDNA.

The germline CDR1 and CDR2 sequences are MNHEY and SVGAGI. V lost 8 bases and J 0 bases, leaving 16 bases between the germline ends. CDR3 length: 15 residues. This clone was counted only a few times. In the source study's methods: Amplified reference gene primers provided the basis for estimating nucleated cell counts. The assay was immunoSEQ multiplex PCR, and TCRdb's table has in-frame clones only and misses some. The V and J calls and clone size were taken over from that table, and D and trimming were inferred from the DNA. The sample gives 170,000 or so clones, 75% to 90% of which show up once; 7.6% is in the top ten.

The TCR comes from a woman between 65 and 79 years old with COVID-19, enrolled during active disease. The chain carries TRBV6-5 and TRBJ1-1; D unresolved. The sequenced sample was peripheral blood. The DNA of the CDR3 is TGTGCCAGCTCTTCGGCCGGCGGTATGAACACTGAAGCTTTCTTT. It is translated as CASSSAGGMNTEAFF.